Listed below are T cell receptor beta chains from one sample, sequenced in a study of blood T cell repertoires in COVID-19. TCRdb's copy holds only in-frame clones and misses some; the assay was immunoSEQ multiplex PCR. Counted here are some 110,000 clones, approximately 78% occurring once; the ten biggest clones make up roughly 8.2%. What was sequenced was peripheral blood. These TCRs come from a man in his 70s with acute or convalescent COVID-19. Both conserved end residues are part of each CDR3. The order of the fields is clone size, J gene, D gene, V gene, CDR3 protein, CDR3 DNA. D genes are given only for firm matches. Not all rows give a size; the values are once, few, many and, for expanded clones, a class.

>.|TRBJ1-1|.|TRBV7-3
CASSLAGYTEAFF
TGTGCCAGCAGCTTAGCAGGATACACTGAAGCTTTCTTT
>few|TRBJ1-1|.|TRBV18
CASSLSGNTEAFF
TGTGCCAGCTCACTTTCAGGGAACACTGAAGCTTTCTTT
>.|TRBJ1-3|TRBD1|TRBV7-9
CASSLRTGNSGNTIYF
TGTGCCAGCAGCTTAAGGACAGGGAACTCTGGAAACACCATATATTTT
>.|TRBJ2-3|TRBD2|TRBV6-4
CASSDSTGGQPDTQYF
TGTGCCAGCAGTGACTCAACGGGGGGGCAACCAGATACGCAGTATTTT
>few|TRBJ2-7|.|TRBV7-2
CASSVRVYEQYF
TGTGCCAGCAGCGTACGCGTCTACGAGCAGTACTTC
>once|TRBJ2-1|.|TRBV6-5
CASSTQGTDYNEQFF
TGTGCCAGCAGTACCCAGGGGACGGATTACAATGAGCAGTTCTTC
>.|TRBJ2-3|TRBD1|TRBV25-1
CASSGGDVYF
TGTGCCAGCTCAGGGGGCGACGTTTATTTT
>.|TRBJ1-6|TRBD1|TRBV7-3
CASSLNRGGHSPLHF
TGTGCCAGCAGCCTCAACAGGGGTGGGCATTCACCCCTCCACTTT
>.|TRBJ1-6|.|TRBV2
CARSALRDKYNSPLHF
TGTGCCAGGAGTGCCCTACGGGACAAGTATAATTCACCCCTCCACTTT
>.|TRBJ1-1|.|TRBV6-5
CASSFKFGRTEAFF
TGTGCCAGCAGTTTTAAGTTCGGGAGGACTGAAGCTTTCTTT
>few|TRBJ1-3|.|TRBV3-1/TRBV3-2
CASSRRGTSGNTIYF
TGTGCCAGCAGCCGGCGGGGAACCTCTGGAAACACCATATATTTT
>.|TRBJ1-3|TRBD1|TRBV28
CASSPHTGGGRNTIYF
TGTGCCAGCAGCCCCCACACAGGGGGAGGTCGAAACACCATATATTTT
>.|TRBJ2-2|.|TRBV9
CASSAPGRTGELFF
TGTGCCAGCAGCGCGCCAGGGCGCACCGGGGAGCTGTTTTTT
>once|TRBJ1-1|.|TRBV30
CAWSVRGFEAFF
TGTGCCTGGAGTGTTAGGGGATTTGAAGCTTTCTTT
>.|TRBJ1-5|TRBD1|TRBV6-2/TRBV6-3
CASSYPTGGAMVGGQPQHF
TGTGCCAGCAGTTACCCTACAGGGGGCGCGATGGTCGGCGGTCAGCCCCAGCATTTT
>few|TRBJ2-1|TRBD2|TRBV18
CASSPLAGRSSYNEQFF
TGTGCCAGCTCACCACTAGCGGGCCGGAGCTCCTACAATGAGCAGTTCTTC
>once|TRBJ1-1|.|TRBV6-5
CASSTVLNTEAFF
TGTGCCAGCAGTACAGTCCTGAACACTGAAGCTTTCTTT
>.|TRBJ2-4|TRBD1|TRBV3-1/TRBV3-2
CASSQDGTGHKLAKNIQYF
TGTGCCAGCAGCCAAGATGGGACAGGACACAAACTAGCCAAAAACATTCAGTACTTC
>.|TRBJ1-1|.|TRBV18
CASSSTGNTEAFF
TGTGCCAGCTCCTCTACGGGAAACACTGAAGCTTTCTTT
>few|TRBJ1-2|.|TRBV7-2
CASSLAGGIGYGYTF
TGTGCCAGCAGCTTAGCGGGGGGTATTGGCTATGGCTACACCTTC
>.|TRBJ1-4|.|TRBV10-3
CAIRPGVTNEKLFF
TGTGCCATCAGGCCAGGGGTAACTAATGAAAAACTGTTTTTT
>.|TRBJ1-6|.|TRBV7-2
CASSLPGYNMPPLHF
TGTGCCAGCAGCTTACCAGGGTACAATATGCCACCCCTCCACTTT
>.|TRBJ2-7|.|TRBV12-3/TRBV12-4
CASTLRGGEQYF
TGTGCCAGCACCTTGCGGGGAGGAGAGCAGTACTTC
>once|TRBJ1-1|TRBD1|TRBV4-1
CASSGDRGRVTEAFF
TGCGCCAGCAGCGGCGACAGGGGTAGGGTCACTGAAGCTTTCTTT
>.|TRBJ2-7|TRBD1|TRBV25-1
CASRQGARSMDEQYF
TGTGCCAGCAGACAGGGGGCGCGTAGTATGGACGAGCAGTACTTC
>.|TRBJ2-1|TRBD1|TRBV13
CASTLQGAPFNEQFF
TGTGCCAGCACCTTACAGGGGGCCCCATTCAATGAGCAGTTCTTC
>.|TRBJ1-6|.|TRBV6-5
CASSCGGGLSNSPLHF
TGTGCCAGCAGTTGCGGTGGGGGCCTCTCCAATTCACCCCTCCACTTT
>.|TRBJ2-3|.|TRBV11-2
CASSLTSGLNTDTQYF
TGTGCCAGCAGCCTTACTTCGGGACTGAACACAGATACGCAGTATTTT
>.|TRBJ2-7|.|TRBV6-6
CASRDVNWGGAAEQYF
TGTGCCAGCAGGGACGTAAACTGGGGGGGGGCCGCCGAGCAGTACTTC
>once|TRBJ2-7|TRBD2|TRBV28
CASQGLAGSYEQYF
TGTGCCAGCCAAGGACTAGCGGGTAGTTACGAGCAGTACTTC
>.|TRBJ2-7|TRBD2|TRBV6-5
CASSGGLASSYEQYF
TGTGCCAGCAGCGGGGGACTAGCCAGCTCCTACGAGCAGTACTTC
>.|TRBJ1-2|TRBD1|TRBV6-5
CASRDGTGRDYGYTF
TGTGCCAGCAGGGACGGGACAGGGAGGGACTATGGCTACACCTTC
>.|TRBJ2-2|TRBD1|TRBV28
CAGGRTGAFRTGELFF
TGTGCCGGGGGGAGGACAGGGGCGTTCAGGACCGGGGAGCTGTTTTTT
>.|TRBJ2-3|.|TRBV5-8
CASSLDRTSTDTQYF
TGTGCCAGCAGCTTGGATCGGACTAGCACAGATACGCAGTATTTT
>.|TRBJ2-3|TRBD2|TRBV6-1
CASSEGLAGITDTQYF
TGTGCCAGCAGTGAAGGACTAGCGGGGATCACAGATACGCAGTATTTT
>.|TRBJ2-1|TRBD1|TRBV10-3
CAIRTGNKGEQFF
TGTGCCATCAGGACAGGGAATAAAGGCGAGCAGTTCTTC
>.|TRBJ1-5|TRBD1|TRBV3-1/TRBV3-2
CASSQYGTANQPQHF
TGTGCCAGCAGCCAATACGGGACAGCAAATCAGCCCCAGCATTTT
>.|TRBJ1-2|TRBD1|TRBV12-3/TRBV12-4
CASGDRRYGYTF
TGTGCCAGCGGGGACAGACGCTATGGCTACACCTTC
>.|TRBJ1-6|.|TRBV30
CASYGSSYNSPLHF
TGTGCCTCCTACGGGAGCTCCTATAATTCACCCCTCCACTTT
>.|TRBJ1-4|.|TRBV28
CASSQSRVKLFF
TGTGCCAGCAGTCAGTCCAGGGTAAAACTGTTTTTT
>once|TRBJ1-1|.|TRBV12-3/TRBV12-4
CASSLMGRAEAFF
TGTGCCAGCAGTTTAATGGGGCGCGCTGAAGCTTTCTTT
>.|TRBJ1-6|TRBD1|TRBV5-4
CASSLSLTGAANSPLHF
TGTGCCAGCAGCTTGAGTTTGACAGGGGCGGCTAATTCACCCCTCCACTTT
>.|TRBJ2-1|.|TRBV5-1
CASSPVTSYNEQFF
TGCGCCAGCAGCCCGGTGACTAGCTACAATGAGCAGTTCTTC
>.|TRBJ1-4|.|TRBV5-1
CASSLGQATNEKLFF
TGCGCCAGCAGCTTGGGGCAGGCTACTAATGAAAAACTGTTTTTT
>.|TRBJ1-2|.|TRBV28
CASSLSGYTF
TGTGCCAGCAGTCTAAGCGGCTACACCTTC
>.|TRBJ2-1|.|TRBV6-5
CASKAERPNEQFF
TGTGCCAGCAAGGCTGAGCGCCCCAATGAGCAGTTCTTC
>few|TRBJ1-3|TRBD1|TRBV11-2
CASTLGGTGGSGNTIYF
TGTGCCAGCACCTTAGGTGGGACAGGGGGCTCTGGAAACACCATATATTTT
>few|TRBJ1-2|.|TRBV15
CATSRDVQFNYGYTF
TGTGCCACCAGCAGAGATGTACAATTCAACTATGGCTACACCTTC
>.|TRBJ1-6|.|TRBV7-3
CASSLAGYSPLHF
TGTGCCAGCAGCTTAGCAGGATATTCACCCCTCCACTTT
>.|TRBJ2-1|TRBD2|TRBV11-3
CASSPGLGRGIGNEQFF
TGTGCCAGCAGCCCTGGACTAGGGCGGGGGATCGGCAATGAGCAGTTCTTC
>.|TRBJ1-1|.|TRBV2
CASTQANTEAFF
TGTGCCAGCACACAGGCGAACACTGAAGCTTTCTTT
>.|TRBJ1-6|TRBD1|TRBV28
CASQTGLSSYNSPLHF
TGTGCCAGCCAGACAGGGCTAAGCTCCTATAATTCACCCCTCCACTTT
>.|TRBJ1-5|.|TRBV2
CASSAQLLIRGSNQPQHF
TGTGCCAGCAGTGCCCAGCTTCTGATTAGGGGAAGCAATCAGCCCCAGCATTTT